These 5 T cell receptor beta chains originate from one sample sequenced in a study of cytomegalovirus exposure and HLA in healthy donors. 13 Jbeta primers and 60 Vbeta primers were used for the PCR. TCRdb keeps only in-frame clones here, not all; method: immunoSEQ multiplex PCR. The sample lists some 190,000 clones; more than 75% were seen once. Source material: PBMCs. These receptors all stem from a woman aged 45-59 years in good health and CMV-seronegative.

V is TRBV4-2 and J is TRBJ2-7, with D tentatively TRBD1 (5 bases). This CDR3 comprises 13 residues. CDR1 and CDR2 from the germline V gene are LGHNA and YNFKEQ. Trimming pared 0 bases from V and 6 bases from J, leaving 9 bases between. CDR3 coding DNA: TGTGCCAGCAGCCAAGAAAGGGGTATCGAGCAGTACTTC. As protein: CASSQERGIEQYF.

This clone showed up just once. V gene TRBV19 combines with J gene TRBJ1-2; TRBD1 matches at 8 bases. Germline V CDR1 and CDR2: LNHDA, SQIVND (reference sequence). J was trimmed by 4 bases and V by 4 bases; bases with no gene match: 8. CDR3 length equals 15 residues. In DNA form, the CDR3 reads TGTGCCAGTAGTAGAATACAGGGGGTGGGCTATGGCTACACCTTC. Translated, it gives CASSRIQGVGYGYTF. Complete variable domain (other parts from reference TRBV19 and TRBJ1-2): DGGITQSPKYLFRKEGQNVTLSCEQNLNHDAMYWYRQDPGQGLRLIYYSQIVNDFQKGDIAEGYSVSREKKESFPLTVTSAQKNPTAFYLCASSRIQGVGYGYTFGSGTRLTVV.

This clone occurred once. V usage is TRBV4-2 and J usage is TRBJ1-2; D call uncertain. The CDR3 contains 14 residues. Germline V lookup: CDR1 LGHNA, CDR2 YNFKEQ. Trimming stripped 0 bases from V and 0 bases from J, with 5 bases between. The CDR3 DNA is TGTGCCAGCAGCCAAGAGTCAACTAACTATGGCTACACCTTC. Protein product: CASSQESTNYGYTF.

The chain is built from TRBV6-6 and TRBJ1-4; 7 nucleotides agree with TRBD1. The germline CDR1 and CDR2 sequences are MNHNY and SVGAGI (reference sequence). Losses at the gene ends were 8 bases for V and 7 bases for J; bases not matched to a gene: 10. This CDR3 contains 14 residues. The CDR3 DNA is TGTGCCAGCCGGTGGGGACAGCAGAGTGAAAAACTGTTTTTT. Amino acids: CASRWGQQSEKLFF.

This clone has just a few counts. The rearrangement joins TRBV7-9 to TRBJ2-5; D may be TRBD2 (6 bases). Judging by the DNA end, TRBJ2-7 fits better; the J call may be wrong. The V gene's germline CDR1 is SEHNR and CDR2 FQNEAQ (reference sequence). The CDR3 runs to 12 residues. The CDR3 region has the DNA TGTGCCAGCAGGTTCGTCGGGAGCGAGCAGTACTTC. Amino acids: CASRFVGSEQYF.